The 30 T cell receptor beta chains below come from one sample, sequenced in a study of Ad26.COV2.S vaccination and SARS-CoV-2 variants. Treatment meaning: over 15 received Ad26.COV2.S at low or high dose, single or two shots; several received placebo; per-sample allocation not given. Sampling happened 63 days after the first vaccine or placebo injection. This table comes from immunoSEQ multiplex PCR, and its TCRdb copy is limited to in-frame clones, with some not included. Altogether some 480,000 clones are present, around 88% being singletons, with the ten largest covering about 13%. This sample comprised peripheral blood, obtained in a trial of Ad26.COV2.S vaccine versus placebo. Receptors originate from a person between 18 and 65 years old who received the Ad26.COV2.S COVID-19 vaccine or a placebo.

The gene calls are TRBV5-4 and TRBJ2-5; D remains unclear. The CDR3 extends over 14 amino acids. Trimming stripped 4 bases from V and 0 bases from J, with 10 bases between. The V gene's germline CDR1 is SGHNT and CDR2 YYREEE (reference sequence). CDR3 in amino acids: CASSPTWYQETQYF. CDR3 nucleotide sequence: TGTGCCAGCAGCCCCACTTGGTACCAAGAGACCCAGTACTTC.

The J gene is TRBJ2-7, the V gene TRBV9, with 7 bases aligning to TRBD2. The length of the CDR3 is 14 residues. V shed 4 bases and J 2 bases; nucleotides not matched to a gene: 6. Germline-derived CDR1 and CDR2 are SGDLS and YYNGEE. CDR3 sequence reads: CASSPRDYTYEQYF. The CDR3 DNA sequence: TGTGCCAGCAGCCCGCGGGACTATACCTACGAGCAGTACTTC.

The gene calls are TRBV19 and TRBJ1-1; D may be TRBD1 (6 bases). Germline CDR1 reads LNHDA; CDR2 reads SQIVND (reference sequence). Trimming shortened V by 2 bases and J by 5 bases, and 12 bases separated the two germline ends. The CDR3 totals 14 residues. CDR3 DNA: TGTGCCAGTAGTATAAAACAGGGCGGGACTGAAGCTTTCTTT. Its translation: CASSIKQGGTEAFF.

V gene TRBV6-2 or TRBV6-3 combines with J gene TRBJ2-1; possibly TRBD1 for D (5 bases). The CDR3 consists of 13 residues. The V gene's germline CDR1 is MNHEY and CDR2 SVGEGT. The V gene lost 0 bases and the J gene lost 9 bases, with 9 bases spanning the gap. The CDR3 DNA reads as TGTGCCAGCAGTTACTCGTTCCAGGGTGAGCAGTTCTTC. It yields the protein CASSYSFQGEQFF.

For this clone: A read error may produce the germline difference seen at one junction end. The rearrangement links TRBV6-1 to TRBJ1-5; D is possibly TRBD1 (5 bases). Germline CDR1 is MNHNS and CDR2 is SASEGT. This CDR3 has 12 amino acids. The CDR3 DNA is TGTGCCAGCAGGGAAGGGGTCGGGCCCCAGCATTTT. This codes for CASREGVGPQHF.

The chain recombines TRBV6-5 with TRBJ2-2, with D unresolved. Germline CDR1 MNHEY, CDR2 SVGAGI. CDR3 length equals 13 residues. The V end lost 10 bases, the J end lost 5 bases, and 14 bases lay between the germline ends. CDR3 in DNA: TGTGCCACCAAAGTGGACGGGACCGGGGAGCTGTTTTTT. Its translation: CATKVDGTGELFF.

The gene calls are TRBV5-1 and TRBJ2-3; TRBD2 matches at 10 bases. The V gene end was trimmed by 4 bases and the J gene end by 0 bases; junction bases not matched to a gene: 8. The CDR3 has 17 residues. Germline lookup yields CDR1 SGHRS and CDR2 YFSETQ. Written as DNA, the CDR3 is TGCGCCAGCAGCCGGACTAGCGGAGGTATAAGCACAGATACGCAGTATTTT. Translating it yields CASSRTSGGISTDTQYF.

The sample holds a few counts of this clone. This chain joins TRBV24-1 and TRBJ1-2; perhaps TRBD1 as D (6 bases). This CDR3 comprises 14 residues. Deletions cut 0 bases from V and 3 bases from J, with 7 bases between. Germline V gene lookup returns CDR1 KGHDR and CDR2 SFDVKD. CDR3 in DNA: TGTGCCACCAGTGATTTGAACAGGGACTATGGCTACACCTTC. Its translation: CATSDLNRDYGYTF.

This chain links TRBV3-1 (or the pseudogene TRBV3-2) with TRBJ1-4, with 7 bases aligning to TRBD1. With 8 bases clipped from V and 15 bases from J, the junction kept 12 bases outside the gene matches. In germline, CDR1 is LGHDT, CDR2 YNNKEL (reference sequence). The CDR3 extends over 12 amino acids. In DNA, the CDR3 is TGTGCCAGCTCCCAGGGGGATGTGGTGGTGTTTTTT. Protein product: CASSQGDVVVFF.

This sequence joins TRBV2 and TRBJ1-1; possible D gene TRBD1, 5 bases. V dropped 7 bases and J dropped 5 bases, with 23 bases sitting between them. The CDR3 has 16 residues. From germline, CDR1 is SNHLY and CDR2 FYNNEI. In DNA form, the CDR3 reads TGTGCCAGCATGGTAGGGGTCACCATAAGTGGGACTGAAGCTTTCTTT. Protein sequence: CASMVGVTISGTEAFF.

V is TRBV11-3 and J is TRBJ2-1, with D perhaps matching TRBD2 (6 bases). Germline V lookup: CDR1 SGHNT, CDR2 YENEEA. The V end lost 6 bases, the J end lost 2 bases, and 17 bases lay between the germline ends. CDR3 length equals 16 residues. CDR3 sequence (DNA): TGTGCCAGCAGTTCCCGGACGCCGGGAGCCTACAATGAGCAGTTCTTC. Translated: CASSSRTPGAYNEQFF.

This clone was picked up one time. This sequence joins TRBV2 and TRBJ1-1; D uncertain. Trimming cost V 3 bases and J 1 base, with 9 bases left between them. The CDR3 consists of 14 residues. Germline V gives CDR1 SNHLY, CDR2 FYNNEI. Here the CDR3 reads CASSERQSNTEAFF. In DNA, the CDR3 is TGTGCCAGCAGTGAGCGTCAGTCGAACACTGAAGCTTTCTTT.

The J gene is TRBJ2-1, the V gene TRBV25-1, with a possible D match to TRBD2 (5 bases). CDR1 and CDR2 from the germline V gene are MGHDK and SYGVNS. There are 14 residues in the CDR3. Trimming shortened V by 8 bases and J by 3 bases, and 14 bases separated the two germline ends. The CDR3 sequence: CASGSGAYYNEQFF. The DNA of the CDR3 is TGTGCCAGCGGAAGCGGAGCCTACTACAATGAGCAGTTCTTC.

V is TRBV5-4 and J is TRBJ2-7; 10 nucleotides align to TRBD2. This CDR3 comprises 17 residues. From germline, CDR1 is SGHNT and CDR2 YYREEE (reference sequence). The V gene end was trimmed by 1 base and the J gene end by 4 bases; junction bases not matched to a gene: 11. In DNA form, the CDR3 reads TGTGCCAGCAGCTTGTTGGTAGCGGGAGGTAAGGGGTACGAGCAGTACTTC. The encoded protein is CASSLLVAGGKGYEQYF.

The chain combines TRBV6-2 or TRBV6-3 with TRBJ1-5; tentatively, D is TRBD1 (5 bases). The CDR3 runs to 14 residues. CDR1 MNHEY and CDR2 SVGEGT come from the germline V gene. The germline V and J ends were trimmed by 6 bases and 7 bases, with 16 bases remaining between them. DNA of the CDR3: TGTGCCAGCAGCCGAATTGACAGTGTCCAGCCCCAGCATTTT. Translated: CASSRIDSVQPQHF.

The chain carries TRBV5-1 and TRBJ2-5; 15 nucleotides match TRBD2. Germline V gives CDR1 SGHRS, CDR2 YFSETQ. The CDR3 extends over 16 amino acids. The V gene end was trimmed by 4 bases and the J gene end by 6 bases; junction bases not matched to a gene: 7. This chain's CDR3 is CASSLGTSGRLKTQYF. Here the CDR3 DNA reads TGCGCCAGCAGCCTAGGGACTAGCGGGAGGTTAAAGACCCAGTACTTC.

This clone has just a few counts. The V and J genes are TRBV11-2 and TRBJ1-1; D is perhaps TRBD1 (5 bases). Germline CDR1 SGHAT, CDR2 FQNNGV. V lost 5 bases and J lost 0, with 25 bases in between. The length of the CDR3 is 19 residues. CDR3 in amino acids: CASSTYPHIAGRLNTEAFF. In DNA form, the CDR3 reads TGTGCCAGCAGCACCTACCCCCATATAGCAGGGAGGTTGAACACTGAAGCTTTCTTT. Full variable domain (outside the CDR3, taken from reference TRBV11-2 and TRBJ1-1): EAGVAQSPRYKIIEKRQSVAFWCNPISGHATLYWYQQILGQGPKLLIQFQNNGVVDDSQLPKDRFSAERLKGVDSTLKIQPAKLEDSAVYLCASSTYPHIAGRLNTEAFFGQGTRLTVV.

The chain combines TRBV10-3 with TRBJ2-7; the D gene is possibly TRBD1 (6 bases). There are 14 residues in the CDR3. The ends were cut back, 2 bases at V and 7 bases at J, with 15 bases in the middle. Germline CDR1 ENHRY, CDR2 SYGVKD. The CDR3 DNA follows: TGTGCCATCAGTGAGATGGGTCAGGGGTCTGAGCAGTACTTC. Protein product: CAISEMGQGSEQYF.

V usage is TRBV27 and J usage is TRBJ2-1, with TRBD2 matching over 12 bases. Germline trimming cut 7 bases from V and 7 bases from J; bases unmatched to any gene: 8. CDR3 length: 15 residues. Germline V gene lookup returns CDR1 MNHEY and CDR2 SMNVEV (reference sequence). The CDR3 reads CASTLAGGEGNEQFF. The CDR3 coding sequence is TGTGCCAGCACTCTAGCGGGAGGGGAAGGGAATGAGCAGTTCTTC.

J is TRBJ2-5 and V is TRBV6-6; a weak D match, TRBD2 (5 bases). CDR1 and CDR2 (germline): MNHNY, SVGAGI (reference sequence). The CDR3 runs to 14 residues. V was shortened by 0 bases and J by 0 bases, with 5 bases between the two germline ends. CDR3 protein: CASSYSGDQETQYF. CDR3 DNA sequence: TGTGCCAGCAGTTACTCGGGAGACCAAGAGACCCAGTACTTC.

This chain uses TRBV19 with TRBJ2-3, with D maybe TRBD2 (5 bases). The ends were cut back, 3 bases at V and 5 bases at J, with 6 bases in the middle. The CDR3 extends over 12 amino acids. Germline lookup yields CDR1 LNHDA and CDR2 SQIVND (reference sequence). Here the CDR3 reads CASSIGLDTQYF. CDR3 bases: TGTGCCAGTAGTATTGGACTAGATACGCAGTATTTT.

The V call is TRBV28, the J call TRBJ1-1; D unresolved. The CDR3 covers 13 residues. Between the trimmed V and J ends, which lost 4 bases and 5 bases, there was a span of 11 bases. Germline CDR1 and CDR2: MDHEN and SYDVKM. CDR3 DNA: TGTGCCAGCAGTTCCTTAGTTGGGACTGAAGCTTTCTTT. This gives the protein CASSSLVGTEAFF. The full variable domain, in which reference TRBV28 and TRBJ1-1 provide the parts outside the CDR3, is DVKVTQSSRYLVKRTGEKVFLECVQDMDHENMFWYRQDPGLGLRLIYFSYDVKMKEKGDIPEGYSVSREKKERFSLILESASTNQTSMYLCASSSLVGTEAFFGQGTRLTVV.

This clone came up a few times. V and J are TRBV6-5 and TRBJ1-2; the D is unclear. Trimming pared 11 bases from V and 0 bases from J, leaving 13 bases between. The CDR3 loop spans 13 amino acids. Per germline, CDR1 MNHEY and CDR2 SVGAGI. In DNA form, the CDR3 reads TGTGCCCACTCAAGGCCGGCTAACTATGGCTACACCTTC. This encodes CAHSRPANYGYTF.

This clone was picked up one time. The chain is built from TRBV30 and TRBJ2-3, with 11 bases that match TRBD2. Germline CDR1 reads GTSNPN; CDR2 reads SVGIG (reference sequence). The V gene end was trimmed by 4 bases and the J gene end by 1 base; junction bases not matched to a gene: 4. This CDR3 is 15 amino acids long. For the CDR3, the DNA is TGTGCCTGGACCCGGACTAGCGGGCGCACAGATACGCAGTATTTT. It is translated as CAWTRTSGRTDTQYF.

The chain combines TRBV18 with TRBJ1-2; TRBD1 is a possible D gene (6 bases). CDR1 and CDR2 from the germline V gene are KGHSH and LQKENI. Trimming took 3 bases from V and 8 from J, leaving 13 bases between them. The CDR3 contains 13 residues. The CDR3 protein is CASSPGGPQGYTF. CDR3 nucleotide sequence: TGTGCCAGCTCACCGGGGGGGCCACAAGGCTACACCTTC.

The chain combines TRBV19 with TRBJ2-7; D call uncertain. CDR3 length equals 12 residues. With 4 bases removed from V and 0 bases from J, the gap between germline ends came to 4 bases. Germline V gene data show CDR1 as LNHDA and CDR2 as SQIVND (reference sequence). The CDR3 DNA is TGTGCCAGTAGTACACCCTCCTACGAGCAGTACTTC. This translates into CASSTPSYEQYF.

J is TRBJ2-4 and V is TRBV7-3; D possibly corresponds to TRBD1 (6 bases). Germline CDR1 is SGHTA and CDR2 is FQGTGA. This CDR3 is built from 17 residues. V lost 1 base to trimming and J lost 6 bases, with 19 bases between them. The DNA for the CDR3 is TGTGCCAGCAGCTTAATCCCGGTCCAGGCACAGGGAAACATTCAGTACTTC. Its translation: CASSLIPVQAQGNIQYF.

The V gene is TRBV5-5, the J gene TRBJ2-7; D gene uncertain. With 2 bases removed from V and 2 bases from J, the gap between germline ends came to 14 bases. CDR3 length: 15 amino acids. Per germline, CDR1 SGHKS and CDR2 YYEKEE (reference sequence). The CDR3 protein is CASSFLLTGTYEQYF. Written as DNA, the CDR3 is TGTGCCAGCAGCTTTCTTCTGACGGGCACCTACGAGCAGTACTTC.

In the case of this clone: The sample contains more than one DNA sequence encoding this CDR3. The rearrangement links TRBV19 to TRBJ2-1, with D possibly being TRBD1 (5 bases). The V and J ends lost 4 bases and 7 bases respectively, with 11 bases between them. Germline V gene data show CDR1 as LNHDA and CDR2 as SQIVND (reference sequence). The CDR3 has 13 amino acids. The CDR3 region has the DNA TGTGCCAGTAGTACTGTTAGGGGTAATGAGCAGTTCTTC. It translates to CASSTVRGNEQFF. Using reference TRBV19 and TRBJ2-1 for the parts outside the CDR3, the full variable domain is DGGITQSPKYLFRKEGQNVTLSCEQNLNHDAMYWYRQDPGQGLRLIYYSQIVNDFQKGDIAEGYSVSREKKESFPLTVTSAQKNPTAFYLCASSTVRGNEQFFGPGTRLTVL.

V usage is TRBV2 and J usage is TRBJ2-3; D is perhaps TRBD2 (6 bases). This CDR3 contains 13 residues. Germline CDR1 and CDR2: SNHLY and FYNNEI. V lost 4 bases to trimming and J lost 6 bases, with 11 bases between them. CDR3 region: CASSGDAGDTQYF. CDR3 coding DNA: TGTGCCAGCAGTGGGGACGCGGGGGATACGCAGTATTTT.